These 31 T cell receptor beta chains originate from one sample sequenced in a study of regulatory T cells in long-lasting Graves disease. The authors built TCR beta libraries using iRepertoire HTBI primers and Arm-PCR of CDR3 regions. TCRdb analysed the multiplex PCR reads with MiXCR anew, one entry per CDR3 protein. This table has hundreds of thousands of distinct CDR3 sequences, roughly 20% appearing once. Noted time point: persistent/refractory GD, antithyroid drugs over 5 years with positive TRAb. Generation of the TCR library employed RNA extracted from PBMCs. The sample in question was peripheral blood mononuclear cells (PBMCs), obtained when the disease was refractory, from a patient treated with antithyroid drugs. These TCRs come from a female donor with Graves disease.

This chain links TRBV7-3 with TRBJ1-4; D not certain. In germline, CDR1 is SGHTA, CDR2 FQGTGA. The CDR3 totals 14 residues. V dropped 3 bases and J dropped 5 bases, with 10 bases sitting between them. The CDR3 sequence is CASSFEKANEKLFF. DNA for the CDR3: TGTGCCAGCAGCTTCGAGAAGGCCAATGAAAAACTGTTTTTT.

This clonotype was observed many times. This rearrangement joins TRBV7-3 to TRBJ2-7, with D tentatively TRBD2 (6 bases). This CDR3 has 13 amino acids. Germline V CDR1 and CDR2: SGHTA, FQGTGA. V lost 1 base and J lost 5, with 9 bases in between. The DNA for the CDR3 is TGTGCCAGCAGCTTAAAGGAGGGCCACGAGCAGTACTTC. Translating gives CASSLKEGHEQYF.

J is TRBJ1-1 and V is TRBV14; D is undetermined. Germline CDR1 SGHDN, CDR2 FVKESK. V was clipped by 1 base and J by 1 base, with 7 bases between them. This CDR3 has 14 residues. The CDR3 loop is CASSQVLWNTEAFF. The CDR3 DNA reads TGTGCCAGCAGCCAAGTTCTTTGGAACACTGAAGCTTTCTTT.

There are a few counts of this clonotype. The chain carries TRBV19 and TRBJ1-1; the D is unclear. Germline CDR1 reads LNHDA; CDR2 reads SQIVND (reference sequence). Trimming pared 5 bases from V and 1 base from J, leaving 14 bases between. The CDR3 has 15 amino acids. The CDR3 DNA follows: TGTGCCAGTAGTTGGCAGGCGGATGGGAACACTGAAGCTTTCTTT. This codes for CASSWQADGNTEAFF.

V usage is TRBV6-9 and J usage is TRBJ2-7; D is perhaps TRBD1 or TRBD2 (5 bases each). Germline CDR1 MNHGY, CDR2 SVAAGI. The CDR3 has 14 amino acids. V lost 4 bases and J 5 bases, leaving 15 bases between the germline ends. Written as DNA, the CDR3 is TGTGCCAGCAGTTGGCTAGTGGGGGTCCACGAGCAGTACTTC. Protein product: CASSWLVGVHEQYF.

This clonotype was detected once. This probably arose from a read error, given a far larger clone one base away. The V gene is TRBV2, the J gene TRBJ2-7; the D is unclear. The CDR3 is made up of 13 amino acids. The germline gives CDR1 SNHLY, CDR2 FYNNEI. The CDR3 spells CASSFYSGYERYF. The CDR3 nucleotides are TGTGCCAGCAGCTTCTATTCGGGCTACGAGCGGTACTTC.

This chain links TRBV10-1 with TRBJ1-5; D gene uncertain. The germline V gene has CDR1 WNHNN and CDR2 SYGVQD (reference sequence). Trimming pared 8 bases from V and 6 bases from J, leaving 5 bases between. CDR3 size: 10 residues. The CDR3 loop reads CASPSQPQHF. CDR3 DNA sequence: TGCGCCAGCCCTTCTCAGCCCCAGCATTTT.

This clonotype has a count of ten or more. V usage is TRBV7-8 and J usage is TRBJ2-7, with 9 bases aligning to TRBD2. This CDR3 comprises 15 residues. Germline values: CDR1 SGHVS, CDR2 FQNEAQ. Trimming at V came to 0 bases and at J to 5 bases, leaving 5 bases not matched to a gene. The CDR3 reads CASSLASGSLNEQYF. The CDR3 DNA reads as TGTGCCAGCAGCTTAGCTAGCGGGAGTCTCAACGAGCAGTACTTC.

The V and J genes are TRBV19 and TRBJ1-5; 7 bases fit TRBD1. Germline values: CDR1 LNHDA, CDR2 SQIVND (reference sequence). This CDR3 comprises 15 residues. The trim removed 6 bases at V and 7 bases at J, leaving 12 bases unmatched. CDR3 region: CASRPTGALSQPQHF. Here the CDR3 DNA reads TGTGCCAGTAGACCAACAGGGGCCCTTTCGCAGCCCCAGCATTTT.

This chain uses TRBV5-5 with TRBJ2-5; no clear D. V dropped 0 bases and J dropped 1 base, with 7 bases sitting between them. Looked up from germline, CDR1 is SGHKS and CDR2 is YYEKEE (reference sequence). The CDR3 spans 14 residues. The CDR3 nucleotides are TGTGCCAGCAGCTTGGGACCCATCCAAGAGACCCAGTACTTC. Translated: CASSLGPIQETQYF.

This clonotype was seen a few times. V is TRBV30 and J is TRBJ1-4; tentative D call: TRBD1 (5 bases). V lost 0 bases to trimming and J lost 7 bases, with 12 bases between them. CDR3 length: 14 residues. Per germline, CDR1 GTSNPN and CDR2 SVGIG (reference sequence). The CDR3 loop is CAWSVYGGVEKLFF. The DNA of the CDR3 is TGTGCCTGGAGTGTATATGGGGGTGTTGAAAAACTGTTTTTT.

The table lists this clonotype with many counts. This chain joins TRBV28 and TRBJ2-7, with a tentative D call TRBD1 (6 bases). This CDR3 region has 14 residues. Germline-derived CDR1 and CDR2 are MDHEN and SYDVKM. V lost 7 bases, J lost 0 bases, and 13 bases lay in between. The CDR3 sequence: CASIPRDNSYEQYF. The CDR3 DNA reads as TGTGCCAGCATCCCTCGGGACAACTCCTACGAGCAGTACTTC.

In its sample, this clonotype was seen many times. This chain uses TRBV7-2 with TRBJ2-5; TRBD2 matches 12 bases. Germline V CDR1 and CDR2: SGHTA, FQGNSA. The ends lost 8 bases at V and 5 bases at J; junction bases unmatched: 15. CDR3 length: 17 amino acids. The CDR3 loop is CASRSTSGRIGWETQYF. CDR3 sequence (DNA): TGTGCCAGCCGGTCGACTAGCGGGAGAATTGGCTGGGAGACCCAGTACTTC.

The chain combines TRBV10-3 with TRBJ1-1; D unclear. Germline CDR1 reads ENHRY; CDR2 reads SYGVKD. There are 13 residues in the CDR3. Trimming took off 6 bases at V and 6 bases at J, with 14 bases between the two ends. In DNA, the CDR3 is TGTGCCATCAGCACATATGAGACGTCTGAAGCTTTCTTT. As protein: CAISTYETSEAFF.

In this sample, this clonotype turned up many times. V usage is TRBV11-2 and J usage is TRBJ1-6, with D hard to call. There are 15 residues in the CDR3. CDR1 SGHAT and CDR2 FQNNGV come from the germline V gene. Trimming removed 3 bases at V and 3 bases at J, with 9 bases between. The CDR3 reads CASSFGGIYNSPLHF. In DNA, the CDR3 is TGTGCCAGCAGCTTTGGAGGGATCTATAATTCACCCCTCCACTTT.

This clonotype was recorded at least ten times. The V and J genes are TRBV7-2 and TRBJ2-7; 7 bases line up with TRBD2. Germline V gene lookup returns CDR1 SGHTA and CDR2 FQGNSA. Trimming at V came to 2 bases and at J to 6 bases, leaving 4 bases not matched to a gene. CDR3 length equals 13 residues. The CDR3 loop reads CASSLRWGGEQYF. The CDR3 nucleotides are TGTGCCAGCAGCTTAAGGTGGGGGGGCGAGCAGTACTTC.

This clonotype has a count of ten or more. V and J are TRBV20-1 and TRBJ1-2; 7 nucleotides match TRBD1. J lost 2 bases, V lost 6 bases, and 15 bases had no gene match. The V gene's germline CDR1 is DFQATT and CDR2 SNEGSKA (reference sequence). This CDR3 comprises 16 residues. The CDR3 nucleotides read TGCAGTGCAAATAGTGGCAGGGGGGCGTCCAACTATGGCTACACCTTC. Protein sequence: CSANSGRGASNYGYTF.

The V and J genes are TRBV5-1 and TRBJ2-5; 13 bases are a match to TRBD2. With 0 bases clipped from V and 2 bases from J, the junction kept 4 bases outside the gene matches. The CDR3 totals 17 residues. The germline V gene has CDR1 SGHRS and CDR2 YFSETQ. CDR3 in amino acids: CASSLAGTSGIQETQYF. Here the CDR3 DNA reads TGCGCCAGCAGCTTGGCCGGGACTAGCGGGATTCAAGAGACCCAGTACTTC.

This clonotype was observed at least ten times. This rearrangement joins TRBV6-1 to TRBJ2-7; the match to TRBD1 covers 7 bases. Germline CDR1 and CDR2: MNHNS and SASEGT. The junction had 8 bases not matched to a gene; V was cut back by 10 bases and J by 2 bases. This CDR3 comprises 13 residues. The CDR3 DNA is TGTGCCAAGCCCGGGACAGTAGCCTACGAGCAGTACTTC. This translates into CAKPGTVAYEQYF.

V gene TRBV4-1 combines with J gene TRBJ2-3, with a tentative D call TRBD1 (6 bases). The CDR3 runs to 16 residues. Deletions cut 3 bases from V and 0 bases from J, with 13 bases between. Looked up from germline, CDR1 is MGHRA and CDR2 is YSYEKL. CDR3 sequence: CASSQQGTFSTDTQYF. Here the CDR3 DNA reads TGCGCCAGCAGCCAGCAGGGGACCTTTAGCACAGATACGCAGTATTTT.

As concerns this clonotype: Given a much more abundant clone one base away, this may be a read error. The rearrangement joins TRBV6-9 to TRBJ2-2; possibly TRBD2 for D (6 bases). Germline lookup yields CDR1 MNHGY and CDR2 SVAAGI. This CDR3 is built from 14 residues. In DNA form, the CDR3 reads TGTGCCAGCGGTTACGGGACTTCAACCGGGGAGCTGTTTTTT. This gives the protein CASGYGTSTGELFF.

This chain connects TRBV6-1 to TRBJ2-2; no clear D. The CDR3 spans 12 residues. Germline lookup yields CDR1 MNHNS and CDR2 SASEGT. Trimming took 8 bases from V and 5 from J, leaving 9 bases between them. This CDR3 is CASFGLTGELFF. As DNA, the CDR3 is TGTGCCAGCTTCGGTCTTACCGGGGAGCTGTTTTTT.

The chain employs TRBV11-2 and TRBJ2-3, with 12 nucleotides matching TRBD1. The length of the CDR3 is 15 residues. Germline CDR1 SGHAT, CDR2 FQNNGV. J gave up 4 bases and V 3 bases, and 2 bases lay outside the gene matches. DNA for the CDR3: TGTGCCAGCAGCTTTGGGACAGGGGGCGCAGATACGCAGTATTTT. It encodes CASSFGTGGADTQYF.

Remarks on this clonotype: This could be a read error, since a much larger clone is one nucleotide away. The rearrangement links TRBV2 to TRBJ2-2; D is possibly TRBD1 or TRBD2 (6 bases each). This CDR3 has 16 amino acids. The germline gives CDR1 SNHLY, CDR2 FYNNEI. As DNA, the CDR3 is TGTGCCAGCAGTGAAGCGCAGGGGCCCCTCATCGGGGGGCTGTTTTTT. Translating gives CASSEAQGPLIGGLFF.

This clonotype was counted many times. The rearrangement uses TRBV11-2 and TRBJ1-1, with 7 nucleotides matching TRBD1. The V segment lost 3 bases and the J segment 5 bases; nucleotides outside the gene matches: 6. The CDR3 extends over 14 amino acids. The germline V gene encodes CDR1 SGHAT and CDR2 FQNNGV. The CDR3 coding sequence is TGTGCCAGCAGCTTGGGACAGAAGTATACTGAAGCTTTCTTT. Translating gives CASSLGQKYTEAFF.

This clonotype occurred a few times. The CDR3 DNA reads TGCAGTGCTAGAGTAACTAGCGGCTACGAGCAGTACTTC. The encoded protein is CSARVTSGYEQYF. This sequence joins TRBV20-1 and TRBJ2-7; 8 nucleotides match TRBD2. V lost 1 base and J lost 3; bases outside the gene matches: 2. CDR3 length equals 13 residues. CDR1 and CDR2 (germline): DFQATT, SNEGSKA (reference sequence).

This sequence joins TRBV12-3 or TRBV12-4 and TRBJ2-2, with 11 positions matching TRBD2. The CDR3 is 17 amino acids. The V gene end was trimmed by 5 bases and the J gene end by 4 bases; junction bases not matched to a gene: 9. The CDR3 coding sequence is TGTGCCAGCAGTGCGGGACTAGCGGTCTCGGGCACCGGGGAGCTGTTTTTT. Amino acids: CASSAGLAVSGTGELFF.

This clonotype was detected only a few times. The rearrangement uses TRBV16 and TRBJ1-5; 7 bases line up with TRBD1. The CDR3 sequence is 13 residues long. Trimming at V came to 7 bases and at J to 6 bases, leaving 6 bases not matched to a gene. The germline V gene has CDR1 KGHSY and CDR2 FQNENV. CDR3 loop: CASTAGGFQPQHF. CDR3 nucleotide sequence: TGTGCCAGCACCGCAGGGGGTTTTCAGCCCCAGCATTTT.

This clonotype was detected many times. The rearrangement links TRBV2 to TRBJ2-5; 7 bases align to TRBD2. The V gene's germline CDR1 is SNHLY and CDR2 FYNNEI. This CDR3 has 14 residues. V gave up 6 bases and J gave up 7 bases; unmatched junction bases: 11. CDR3 nucleotide sequence: TGTGCCAGCAGCTCCCGGACTAGTGAGGTGACCCAGTACTTC. It specifies CASSSRTSEVTQYF.

A word on this clonotype: A much larger clone lies one base from this, so it may be a read error. As the CDR3 is not closed by the conserved phenylalanine or tryptophan, this likely results from a read error. The J gene is TRBJ2-7, the V gene TRBV3-1, with D perhaps being TRBD1 or TRBD2 (5 bases each). The V end was cut by 0 bases, the J end by 0 bases, with 9 bases between. The CDR3 has 15 residues. CDR1 LGHDT and CDR2 YNNKEL come from the germline V gene (reference sequence). In DNA, the CDR3 is TGTGCCAGCAGCCAAGAAGGGGACGGCTCCTACGAGCAGTACCTC. Translated, it gives CASSQEGDGSYEQYL.

This clonotype has ten or more counts. The rearrangement links TRBV28 to TRBJ2-7; D is possibly TRBD1 or TRBD2 (5 bases each). V was clipped by 2 bases and J by 9 bases, with 14 bases between them. Germline V lookup: CDR1 MDHEN, CDR2 SYDVKM. The CDR3 is 13 residues long. CDR3 protein: CASSLRRGGGQYF. In nucleotides, the CDR3 is TGTGCCAGCAGTTTACGTCGCGGTGGGGGGCAGTACTTC. Variable domain in full (rest from reference TRBV28 and TRBJ2-7): DVKVTQSSRYLVKRTGEKVFLECVQDMDHENMFWYRQDPGLGLRLIYFSYDVKMKEKGDIPEGYSVSREKKERFSLILESASTNQTSMYLCASSLRRGGGQYFGPGTRLTVT.